The clone carrying this T cell receptor beta chain was recorded at least ten times. This record comes from a study of patients with pleural tuberculosis. With 3 bases removed from V and 9 bases from J, the gap between germline ends came to 11 bases. Germline CDR1 reads KGHDR; CDR2 reads SFDVKD. The CDR3 covers 13 residues. MiXCR was run by TCRdb on the reads, yielding one entry per CDR3 protein. Of under 65,000 distinct CDR3 sequences listed, under 8.5% are singletons. The chain is built from TRBV24-1 and TRBJ2-1, with unresolved D. This receptor was obtained from a human donor with pleural tuberculosis. This CDR3 reads CATSDRQMGEQFF. CDR3 sequence (DNA): TGTGCCACCAGTGATAGGCAGATGGGTGAGCAGTTCTTC.